This record looks at one T cell receptor (beta chain) sequence and its context. This sample is part of a study of blood T cell repertoires in COVID-19. Across the study: Whether acute or convalescent, the COVID-19 samples came from the United States, Italy and Spain. PBMCs, B-cell-depleted T cells, or T cells provided the cDNA or gDNA that made up the material.

V gave up 2 bases and J gave up 0 bases; unmatched junction bases: 6. The CDR3 runs to 17 residues. Germline loops: CDR1 MNHEY, CDR2 SVGEGT. Original processing notes: Amplification of reference gene primers was used by the study to estimate nucleated cell counts. Assay: immunoSEQ multiplex PCR; the TCRdb copy retains only in-frame clones and omits some. D and trimming come from the DNA, and the V and J calls and clone size come from that table. This table holds more than 200,000 clones, about 88% found once. The origin of this receptor is a man between 25 and 39 years old with active or convalescent COVID-19. The specimen was peripheral blood. This sequence joins TRBV6-2 or TRBV6-3 and TRBJ1-4, with 7 bases identical to TRBD1. Here the CDR3 DNA reads TGTGCCAGCAGTTACACGGGACAGCCAACAACTAATGAAAAACTGTTTTTT. It codes for CASSYTGQPTTNEKLFF.